This entry lists 2 T cell receptor beta chains sequenced from one sample in a study of cytomegalovirus exposure and HLA in healthy donors. Clones were sequenced by immunoSEQ multiplex PCR, and TCRdb holds only the in-frame ones, with some missing. The sample holds hundreds of thousands of clones, approximately 80% seen once. Specimen: PBMCs. These receptors all come from a woman aged 25 to 39 in good health and CMV-seropositive.

The V and J genes are TRBV7-8 and TRBJ1-2; D is undetermined. CDR3 length equals 14 residues. The germline V and J ends were trimmed by 5 bases and 0 bases, with 10 bases remaining between them. The germline gives CDR1 SGHVS, CDR2 FQNEAQ. CDR3 residues: CASSPRVPNYGYTF. The CDR3 DNA sequence: TGTGCCAGCAGCCCCCGAGTTCCTAACTATGGCTACACCTTC.

V usage is TRBV6-5 and J usage is TRBJ2-7, with 8 bases that match TRBD2. Germline V lookup: CDR1 MNHEY, CDR2 SVGAGI. This CDR3 comprises 15 residues. J gave up 9 bases and V 5 bases, and 15 bases lay outside the gene matches. Written as DNA, the CDR3 is TGTGCCAGCAGTACCCCCCGGGGGGGAGAAAAAGGGCAGTACTTC. Amino acid sequence: CASSTPRGGEKGQYF.